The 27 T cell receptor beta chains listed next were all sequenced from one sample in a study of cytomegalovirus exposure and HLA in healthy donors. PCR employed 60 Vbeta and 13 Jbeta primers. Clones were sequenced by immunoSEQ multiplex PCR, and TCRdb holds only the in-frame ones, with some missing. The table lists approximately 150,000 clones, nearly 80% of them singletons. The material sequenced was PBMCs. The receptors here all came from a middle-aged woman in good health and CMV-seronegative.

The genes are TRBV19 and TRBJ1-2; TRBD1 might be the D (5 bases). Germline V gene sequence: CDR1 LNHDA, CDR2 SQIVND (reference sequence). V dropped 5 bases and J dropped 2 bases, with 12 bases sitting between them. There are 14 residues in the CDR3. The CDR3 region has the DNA TGTGCCAGTAGTGGGCGGACACCCAACTATGGCTACACCTTC. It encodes CASSGRTPNYGYTF.

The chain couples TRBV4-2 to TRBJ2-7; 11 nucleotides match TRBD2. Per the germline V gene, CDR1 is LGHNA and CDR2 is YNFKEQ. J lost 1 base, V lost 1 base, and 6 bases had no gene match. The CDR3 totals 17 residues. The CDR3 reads CASSQGQASGRSYEQYF. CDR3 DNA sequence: TGTGCCAGCAGCCAAGGTCAAGCTAGCGGGAGGTCCTACGAGCAGTACTTC.

Here the CDR3 reads CASSTEGTGYQPQHF. CDR3 nucleotides: TGTGCCAGCAGCACAGAGGGGACAGGCTATCAGCCCCAGCATTTT. The rearrangement joins TRBV27 to TRBJ1-5, with TRBD1 matching over 8 bases. V dropped 6 bases and J dropped 5; count of bases not matched to a gene: 9. The germline V gene has CDR1 MNHEY and CDR2 SMNVEV (reference sequence). This CDR3 spans 15 amino acids.

Here the CDR3 reads CASSPTSYSYEQYF. CDR3 bases: TGTGCCAGCAGCCCAACTTCCTACAGTTACGAGCAGTACTTC. The gene calls are TRBV11-3 and TRBJ2-7; D is unresolved. The CDR3 loop spans 14 amino acids. The V end lost 5 bases, the J end lost 4 bases, and 15 bases lay between the germline ends. Germline values: CDR1 SGHNT, CDR2 YENEEA.

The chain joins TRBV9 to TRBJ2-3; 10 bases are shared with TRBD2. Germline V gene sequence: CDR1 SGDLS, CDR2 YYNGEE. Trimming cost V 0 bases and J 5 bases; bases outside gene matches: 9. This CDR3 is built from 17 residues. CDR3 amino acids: CASSVGRAGGQGDTQYF. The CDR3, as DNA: TGTGCCAGCAGCGTAGGGAGAGCGGGGGGGCAAGGAGATACGCAGTATTTT.

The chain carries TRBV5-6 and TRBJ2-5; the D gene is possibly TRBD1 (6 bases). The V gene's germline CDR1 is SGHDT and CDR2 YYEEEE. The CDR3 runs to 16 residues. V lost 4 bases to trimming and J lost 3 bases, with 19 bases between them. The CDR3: CASSAVPTGSKETQYF. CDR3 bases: TGTGCCAGCAGCGCCGTACCCACAGGGTCGAAAGAGACCCAGTACTTC. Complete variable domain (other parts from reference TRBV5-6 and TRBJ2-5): DAGVTQSPTHLIKTRGQQVTLRCSPKSGHDTVSWYQQALGQGPQFIFQYYEEEERQRGNFPDRFSGHQFPNYSSELNVNALLLGDSALYLCASSAVPTGSKETQYFGPGTRLLVL.

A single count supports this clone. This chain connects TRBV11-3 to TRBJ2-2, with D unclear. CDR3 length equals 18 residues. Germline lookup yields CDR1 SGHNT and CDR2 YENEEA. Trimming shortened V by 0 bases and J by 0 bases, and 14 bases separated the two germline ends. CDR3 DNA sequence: TGTGCCAGCAGCTTAGATCAAATGGGCAGTACGAACACCGGGGAGCTGTTTTTT. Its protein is CASSLDQMGSTNTGELFF.

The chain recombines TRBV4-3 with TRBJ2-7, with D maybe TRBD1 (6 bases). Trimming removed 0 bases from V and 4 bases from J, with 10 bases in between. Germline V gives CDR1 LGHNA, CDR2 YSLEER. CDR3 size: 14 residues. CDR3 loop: CASSQELGAYEQYF. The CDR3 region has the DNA TGCGCCAGCAGCCAAGAGCTGGGGGCATACGAGCAGTACTTC.

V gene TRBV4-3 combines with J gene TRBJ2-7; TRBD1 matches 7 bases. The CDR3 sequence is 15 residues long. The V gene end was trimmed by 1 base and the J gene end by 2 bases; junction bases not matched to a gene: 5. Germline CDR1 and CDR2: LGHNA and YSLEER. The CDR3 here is CASSQGRTGTYEQYF. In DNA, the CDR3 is TGCGCCAGCAGCCAAGGGAGGACAGGTACCTACGAGCAGTACTTC.

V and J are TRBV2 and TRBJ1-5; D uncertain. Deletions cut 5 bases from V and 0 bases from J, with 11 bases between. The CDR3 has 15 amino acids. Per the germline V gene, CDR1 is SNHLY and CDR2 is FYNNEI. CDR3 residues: CASSPPDISNQPQHF. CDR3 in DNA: TGTGCCAGCAGTCCTCCCGACATTAGCAATCAGCCCCAGCATTTT.

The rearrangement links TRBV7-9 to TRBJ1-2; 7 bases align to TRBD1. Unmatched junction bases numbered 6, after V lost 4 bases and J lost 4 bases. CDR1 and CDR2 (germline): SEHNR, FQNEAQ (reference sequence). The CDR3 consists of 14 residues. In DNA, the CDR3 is TGTGCCAGCAGCTCCGACAGGGCCGGCTATGGCTACACCTTC. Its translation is CASSSDRAGYGYTF.

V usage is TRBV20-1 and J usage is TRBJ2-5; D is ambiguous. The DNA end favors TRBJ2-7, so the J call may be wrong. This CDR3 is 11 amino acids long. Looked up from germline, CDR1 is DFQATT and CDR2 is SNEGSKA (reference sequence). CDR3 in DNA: TGCAGTGCTAGAGAAAACTACGAGCAGTACTTC. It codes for CSARENYEQYF.

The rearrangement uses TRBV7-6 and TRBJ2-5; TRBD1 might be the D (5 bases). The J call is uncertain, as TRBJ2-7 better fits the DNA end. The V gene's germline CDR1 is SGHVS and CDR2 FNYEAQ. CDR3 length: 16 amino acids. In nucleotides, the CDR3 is TGTGCCAGCAGCTCCCTGACAGAACCTTTCTCCTACGAGCAGTACTTC. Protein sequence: CASSSLTEPFSYEQYF.

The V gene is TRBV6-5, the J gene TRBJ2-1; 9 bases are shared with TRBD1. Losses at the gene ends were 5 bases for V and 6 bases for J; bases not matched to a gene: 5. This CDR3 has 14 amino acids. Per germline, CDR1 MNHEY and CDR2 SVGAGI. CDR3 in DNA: TGTGCCAGCAGTCGCGGGACAGGGCCCAATGAGCAGTTCTTC. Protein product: CASSRGTGPNEQFF.

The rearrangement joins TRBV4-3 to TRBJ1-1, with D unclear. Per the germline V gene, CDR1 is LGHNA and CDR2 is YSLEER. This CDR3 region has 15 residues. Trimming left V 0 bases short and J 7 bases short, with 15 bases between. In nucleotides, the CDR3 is TGCGCCAGCAGCCAAGAGTTAAATCGAGACATTGAAGCTTTCTTT. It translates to CASSQELNRDIEAFF.

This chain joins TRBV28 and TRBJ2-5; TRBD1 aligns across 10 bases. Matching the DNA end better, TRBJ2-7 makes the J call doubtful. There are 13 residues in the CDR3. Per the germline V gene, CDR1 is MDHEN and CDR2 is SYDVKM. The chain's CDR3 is CASSLTGGHEQYF. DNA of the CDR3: TGTGCCAGCAGTTTGACAGGGGGCCACGAGCAGTACTTC.

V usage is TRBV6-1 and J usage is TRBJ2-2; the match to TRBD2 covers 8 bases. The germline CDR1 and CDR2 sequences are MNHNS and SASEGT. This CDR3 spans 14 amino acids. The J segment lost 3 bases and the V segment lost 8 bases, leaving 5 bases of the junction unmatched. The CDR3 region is CASRERGYTGELFF. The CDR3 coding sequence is TGTGCCAGCCGAGAGCGGGGGTACACCGGGGAGCTGTTTTTT.

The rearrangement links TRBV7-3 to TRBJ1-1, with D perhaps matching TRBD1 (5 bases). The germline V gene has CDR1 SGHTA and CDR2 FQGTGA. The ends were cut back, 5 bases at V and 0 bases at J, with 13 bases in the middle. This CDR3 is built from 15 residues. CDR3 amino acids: CASSDMGGMNTEAFF. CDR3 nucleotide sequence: TGTGCCAGCAGCGACATGGGGGGTATGAACACTGAAGCTTTCTTT.

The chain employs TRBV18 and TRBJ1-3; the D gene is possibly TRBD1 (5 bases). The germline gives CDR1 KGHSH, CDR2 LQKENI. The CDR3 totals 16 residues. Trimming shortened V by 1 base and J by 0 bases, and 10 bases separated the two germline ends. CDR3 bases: TGTGCCAGCTCACCACTGCGACAGCTCTCTGGAAACACCATATATTTT. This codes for CASSPLRQLSGNTIYF.

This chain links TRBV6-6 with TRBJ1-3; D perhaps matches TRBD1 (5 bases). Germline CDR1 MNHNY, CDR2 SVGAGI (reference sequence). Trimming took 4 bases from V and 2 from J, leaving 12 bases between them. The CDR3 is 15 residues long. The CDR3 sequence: CASSFDSSPGNTIYF. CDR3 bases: TGTGCCAGCAGTTTCGACAGTTCCCCTGGAAACACCATATATTTT.

This CDR3 reads CSVGGDSGYEQYF. The CDR3 DNA is TGCAGCGTTGGCGGGGATAGCGGGTACGAGCAGTACTTC. The chain is built from TRBV29-1 and TRBJ2-7; TRBD2 aligns across 7 bases. Per germline, CDR1 SQVTM and CDR2 ANQGSEA. There are 13 residues in the CDR3. J lost 4 bases, V lost 4 bases, and 7 bases had no gene match.

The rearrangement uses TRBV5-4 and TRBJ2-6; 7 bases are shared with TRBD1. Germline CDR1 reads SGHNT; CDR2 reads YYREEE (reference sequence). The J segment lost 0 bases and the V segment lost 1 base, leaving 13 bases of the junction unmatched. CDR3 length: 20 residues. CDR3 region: CASSLKLGRTGPSGANVLTF. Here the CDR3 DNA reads TGTGCCAGCAGCTTGAAATTGGGTAGGACAGGTCCCTCTGGGGCCAACGTCCTGACTTTC.

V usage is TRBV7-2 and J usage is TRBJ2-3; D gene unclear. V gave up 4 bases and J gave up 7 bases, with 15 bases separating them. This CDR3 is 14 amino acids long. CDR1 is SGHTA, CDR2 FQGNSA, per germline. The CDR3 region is CASSSRLAANTQYF. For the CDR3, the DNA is TGTGCCAGCAGCTCCCGATTGGCGGCAAATACGCAGTATTTT.

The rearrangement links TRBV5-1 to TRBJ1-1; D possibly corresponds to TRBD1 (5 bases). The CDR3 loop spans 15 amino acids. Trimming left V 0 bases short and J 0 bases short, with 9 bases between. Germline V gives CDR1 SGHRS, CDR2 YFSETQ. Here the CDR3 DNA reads TGCGCCAGCAGCTTGGGGTTAGGGGTGAACACTGAAGCTTTCTTT. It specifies CASSLGLGVNTEAFF.

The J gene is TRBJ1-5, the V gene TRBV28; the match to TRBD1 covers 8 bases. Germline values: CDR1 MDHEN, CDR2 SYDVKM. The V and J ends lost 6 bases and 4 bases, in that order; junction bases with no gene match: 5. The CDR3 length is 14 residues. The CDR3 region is CASRTGVRNQPQHF. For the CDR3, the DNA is TGTGCCAGCAGGACAGGGGTGCGAAATCAGCCCCAGCATTTT.

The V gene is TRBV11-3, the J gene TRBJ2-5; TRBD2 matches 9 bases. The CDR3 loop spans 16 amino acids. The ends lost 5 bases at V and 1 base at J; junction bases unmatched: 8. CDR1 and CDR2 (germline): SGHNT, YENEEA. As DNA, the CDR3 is TGTGCCAGCAGCCCCGGGACTAGCAGACGCCAAGAGACCCAGTACTTC. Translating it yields CASSPGTSRRQETQYF. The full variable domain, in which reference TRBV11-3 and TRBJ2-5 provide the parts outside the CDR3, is EAGVVQSPRYKIIEKKQPVAFWCNPISGHNTLYWYLQNLGQGPELLIRYENEEAVDDSQLPKDRFSAERLKGVDSTLKIQPAELGDSAVYLCASSPGTSRRQETQYFGPGTRLLVL.

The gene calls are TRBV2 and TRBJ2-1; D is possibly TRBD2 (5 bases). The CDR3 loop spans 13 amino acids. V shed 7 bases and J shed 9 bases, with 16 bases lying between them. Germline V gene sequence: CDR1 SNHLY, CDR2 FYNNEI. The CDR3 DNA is TGTGCCAGCATCCGGGATACCCCCGGTGAGCAGTTCTTC. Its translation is CASIRDTPGEQFF.